This record concerns one T cell receptor beta chain sequence. The sample comes from a study of blood T cell repertoires in COVID-19. The CDR3 sequence is 14 residues long. CDR1 and CDR2 from the germline V gene are SQVTM and ANQGSEA. The trim removed 4 bases at V and 8 bases at J, leaving 11 bases unmatched. The assay was immunoSEQ multiplex PCR, and TCRdb's table has in-frame clones only and misses some. Among about 200,000 clones listed, 80% to 90% were seen once. The clonotype was recovered from a man aged 40-55 years who had recovered from COVID-19. Sequences were obtained from PBMCs or T cells enriched from blood (not recorded which). This chain connects TRBV29-1 to TRBJ1-2; the match to TRBD1 covers 9 bases. The CDR3 DNA sequence: TGCAGCGTTGGAGAAGGAGGGACAGGGTACGGCTACACCTTC. Amino acid sequence: CSVGEGGTGYGYTF. The full variable domain, in which reference TRBV29-1 and TRBJ1-2 provide the parts outside the CDR3, is SAVISQKPSRDICQRGTSLTIQCQVDSQVTMMFWYRQQPGQSLTLIATANQGSEATYESGFVIDKFPISRPNLTFSTLTVSNMSPEDSSIYLCSVGEGGTGYGYTFGSGTRLTVV.